This entry features one TCR beta chain sequence. These data originate in a study of control samples from healthy donors and cancer patients. Repertoires were generated with immunoSEQ multiplex PCR, while TCRdb's copy carries only in-frame clones and drops some. Of some 120,000 clones listed, 93% are singletons. There are 15 residues in the CDR3. From germline, CDR1 is KGHSH and CDR2 LQKENI. V lost 5 bases and J lost 5, with 16 bases in between. The rearrangement links TRBV18 to TRBJ2-1, with D maybe TRBD1 (6 bases). The source is a man younger than 45 in good health. The sequencing input was blood. The CDR3 region is CASSARDTLDNEQFF. As DNA, the CDR3 is TGTGCCAGCTCAGCCCGGGACACCCTGGACAATGAGCAGTTCTTC.